The 10 T cell receptor beta chains below all came from one sample that was sequenced in a study of OX40 agonist ivuxolimab in advanced cancers. The repertoire was sequenced with immunoSEQ multiplex PCR; TCRdb's copy has only in-frame clones and lacks some. The sample holds over 10,000 clones, around 70% seen once. The input for sequencing was CD4+ or CD8+ T cells sorted from blood, taken in a trial of the OX40 agonist ivuxolimab. The receptors originated from an adult with an advanced solid tumor such as melanoma, head and neck, liver or kidney cancer.

The table lists this clone with many counts. This sequence joins TRBV4-1 and TRBJ2-5, with D possibly TRBD1 on 6 matching bases. Germline loops: CDR1 MGHRA, CDR2 YSYEKL. This CDR3 has 14 residues. V was trimmed by 1 base and J by 3 bases, leaving 9 bases between them. CDR3 nucleotides: TGCGCCAGCAGCCAAGGGCAGGGGAAAGAGACCCAGTACTTC. This codes for CASSQGQGKETQYF.

The chain uses TRBV2 and TRBJ2-1; 13 bases are a match to TRBD2. The V gene's germline CDR1 is SNHLY and CDR2 FYNNEI. The V gene end was trimmed by 5 bases and the J gene end by 0 bases; junction bases not matched to a gene: 25. This CDR3 has 24 amino acids. As DNA, the CDR3 is TGTGCCAGCAGTAAGACATTGGGGCGGATGGGACTAGCGGGATTAACACACTCCTACAATGAGCAGTTCTTC. Its protein product is CASSKTLGRMGLAGLTHSYNEQFF.

The chain has TRBV15 and TRBJ1-1, with TRBD1 identical over 8 bases. CDR3 length: 19 residues. CDR1 is LNHNV, CDR2 YYDKDF, per germline (reference sequence). V lost 5 bases and J lost 5; bases outside the gene matches: 22. The DNA of the CDR3 is TGTGCCACCAGCCAAGGGGGCCTCAGGGGGCGAGTCGTGGATACTGAAGCTTTCTTT. Protein: CATSQGGLRGRVVDTEAFF.

The V gene is TRBV10-3, the J gene TRBJ1-1; D is perhaps TRBD1 (6 bases). The CDR3 sequence is 15 residues long. V was pared by 0 bases and J by 4 bases, with 12 bases between. CDR1 and CDR2 from the germline V gene are ENHRY and SYGVKD. CDR3 region: CAISESLGQTTEAFF. DNA of the CDR3: TGTGCCATCAGTGAGTCTTTAGGACAGACCACTGAAGCTTTCTTT.

V gene TRBV7-9 combines with J gene TRBJ2-4; 7 nucleotides agree with TRBD1. V shed 5 bases and J 6 bases; nucleotides not matched to a gene: 7. CDR1 and CDR2 (germline): SEHNR, FQNEAQ (reference sequence). This CDR3 is 14 amino acids long. CDR3 in DNA: TGTGCCAGCAGCCCCGTTACAGGGGTAAACATTCAGTACTTC. Translated: CASSPVTGVNIQYF.

The chain recombines TRBV19 with TRBJ1-1, with 7 bases matching TRBD1. The junction had 5 bases not matched to a gene; V was cut back by 3 bases and J by 4 bases. CDR3 length: 14 residues. Germline CDR1 is LNHDA and CDR2 is SQIVND (reference sequence). This CDR3 is CASSMTGLGTEAFF. In nucleotides, the CDR3 is TGTGCCAGTAGTATGACAGGGTTGGGCACTGAAGCTTTCTTT.

This chain links TRBV11-2 with TRBJ1-3, with TRBD1 matching 7 bases. V lost 5 bases and J lost 0; bases outside the gene matches: 13. CDR1 and CDR2 from the germline V gene are SGHAT and FQNNGV. The CDR3 is 18 residues long. The CDR3: CASSPRGGGLSSGNTIYF. The CDR3 DNA sequence: TGTGCCAGCAGCCCCAGGGGAGGGGGCCTCTCCTCTGGAAACACCATATATTTT.

This chain links TRBV28 with TRBJ1-1; 10 bases agree with TRBD1. The CDR3 is 14 residues long. The V segment lost 5 bases and the J segment 5 bases; nucleotides outside the gene matches: 5. Germline V gene data show CDR1 as MDHEN and CDR2 as SYDVKM. The CDR3 loop reads CASSPTGGATEAFF. As DNA, the CDR3 is TGTGCCAGCAGTCCGACAGGGGGCGCAACTGAAGCTTTCTTT.

This chain joins TRBV5-4 and TRBJ1-4, with D unclear. The CDR3 has 16 amino acids. V lost 0 bases, J lost 7 bases, and 16 bases lay in between. In germline, CDR1 is SGHNT, CDR2 YYREEE (reference sequence). CDR3 bases: TGTGCCAGCAGCTTGGCGGCAGCCGGGCGGACTGAAAAACTGTTTTTT. Translation gives CASSLAAAGRTEKLFF.

The sample holds a few counts of this clone. This chain links TRBV14 with TRBJ2-2; perhaps D is TRBD1 or TRBD2 (5 bases each). The ends were cut back, 1 base at V and 2 bases at J, with 11 bases in the middle. The length of the CDR3 is 16 residues. CDR1 and CDR2 from the germline V gene are SGHDN and FVKESK. CDR3 sequence (DNA): TGTGCCAGCAGCCAAGGGGGGACCGCCAACACCGGGGAGCTGTTTTTT. This translates into CASSQGGTANTGELFF.